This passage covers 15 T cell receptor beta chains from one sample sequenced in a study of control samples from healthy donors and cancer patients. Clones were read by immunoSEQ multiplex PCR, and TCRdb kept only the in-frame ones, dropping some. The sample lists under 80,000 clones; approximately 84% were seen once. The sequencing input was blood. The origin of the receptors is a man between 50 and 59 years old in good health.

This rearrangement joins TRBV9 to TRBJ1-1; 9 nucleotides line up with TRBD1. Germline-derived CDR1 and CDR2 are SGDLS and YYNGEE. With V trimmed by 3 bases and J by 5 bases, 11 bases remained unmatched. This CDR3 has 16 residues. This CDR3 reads CASSGFTGTGHTEAFF. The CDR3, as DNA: TGTGCCAGCAGCGGATTCACCGGGACAGGGCATACTGAAGCTTTCTTT.

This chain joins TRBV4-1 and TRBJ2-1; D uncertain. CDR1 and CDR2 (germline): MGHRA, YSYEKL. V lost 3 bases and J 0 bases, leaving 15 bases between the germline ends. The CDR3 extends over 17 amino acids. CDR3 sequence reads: CASSQVPDRSSYNEQFF. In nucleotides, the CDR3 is TGCGCCAGCAGCCAGGTGCCGGACCGAAGCTCCTACAATGAGCAGTTCTTC.

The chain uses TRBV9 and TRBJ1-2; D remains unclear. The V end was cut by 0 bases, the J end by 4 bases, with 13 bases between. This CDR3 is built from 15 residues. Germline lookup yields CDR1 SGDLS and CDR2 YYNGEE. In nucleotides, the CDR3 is TGTGCCAGCAGCGTAGGCCAGGCCTCCTTCTATGGCTACACCTTC. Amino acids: CASSVGQASFYGYTF. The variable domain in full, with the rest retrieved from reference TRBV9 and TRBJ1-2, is DSGVTQTPKHLITATGQRVTLRCSPRSGDLSVYWYQQSLDQGLQFLIQYYNGEERAKGNILERFSAQQFPDLHSELNLSSLELGDSALYFCASSVGQASFYGYTFGSGTRLTVV.

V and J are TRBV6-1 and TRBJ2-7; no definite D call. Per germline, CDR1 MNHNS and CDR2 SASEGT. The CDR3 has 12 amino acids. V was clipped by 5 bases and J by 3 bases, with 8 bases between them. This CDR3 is CASSLADYEQYF. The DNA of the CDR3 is TGTGCCAGCAGTCTGGCTGACTACGAGCAGTACTTC.

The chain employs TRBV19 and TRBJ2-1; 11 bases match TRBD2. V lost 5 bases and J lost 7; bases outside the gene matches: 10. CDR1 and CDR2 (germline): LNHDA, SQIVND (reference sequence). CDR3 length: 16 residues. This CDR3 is CASSPYSSGRLNEQFF. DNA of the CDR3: TGTGCCAGTAGTCCCTACTCTAGCGGGAGGCTGAATGAGCAGTTCTTC. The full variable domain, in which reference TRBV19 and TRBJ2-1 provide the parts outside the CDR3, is DGGITQSPKYLFRKEGQNVTLSCEQNLNHDAMYWYRQDPGQGLRLIYYSQIVNDFQKGDIAEGYSVSREKKESFPLTVTSAQKNPTAFYLCASSPYSSGRLNEQFFGPGTRLTVL.

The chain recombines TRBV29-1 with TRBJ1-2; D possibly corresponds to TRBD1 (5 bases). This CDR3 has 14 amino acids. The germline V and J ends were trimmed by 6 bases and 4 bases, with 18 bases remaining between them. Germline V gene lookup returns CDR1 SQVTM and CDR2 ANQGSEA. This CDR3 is CSVLTRGRIYGYTF. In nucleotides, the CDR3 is TGCAGCGTCCTAACAAGGGGACGGATCTATGGCTACACCTTC.

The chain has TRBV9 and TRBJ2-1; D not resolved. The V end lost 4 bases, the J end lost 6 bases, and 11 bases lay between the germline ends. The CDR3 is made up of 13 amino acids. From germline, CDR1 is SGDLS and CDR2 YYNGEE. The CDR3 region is CASSFQPLNEQFF. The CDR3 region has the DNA TGTGCCAGCAGCTTCCAACCCCTCAATGAGCAGTTCTTC.

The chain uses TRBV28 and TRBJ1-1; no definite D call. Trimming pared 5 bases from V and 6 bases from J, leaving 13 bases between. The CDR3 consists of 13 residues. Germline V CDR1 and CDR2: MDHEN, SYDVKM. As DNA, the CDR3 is TGTGCCAGCAGTCCTGACGGACGACCTGAAGCTTTCTTT. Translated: CASSPDGRPEAFF.

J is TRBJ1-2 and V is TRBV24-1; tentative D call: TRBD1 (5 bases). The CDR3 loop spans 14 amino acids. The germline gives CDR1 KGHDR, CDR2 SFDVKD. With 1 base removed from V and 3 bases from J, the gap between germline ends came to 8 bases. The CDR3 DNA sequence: TGTGCCACCAGTGATTTTGGGGGGGACTATGGCTACACCTTC. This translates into CATSDFGGDYGYTF.

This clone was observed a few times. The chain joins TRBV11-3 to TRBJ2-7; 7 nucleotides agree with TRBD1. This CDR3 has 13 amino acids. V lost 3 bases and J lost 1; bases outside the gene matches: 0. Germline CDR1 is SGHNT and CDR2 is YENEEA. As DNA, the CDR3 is TGTGCCAGCAGCTTGGGACAGTCCTACGAGCAGTACTTC. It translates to CASSLGQSYEQYF.

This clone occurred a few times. The DNA of the CDR3 is TGCGCCAGCAGTGATGGGTCCCAAGAGACCCAGTACTTC. This sequence encodes CASSDGSQETQYF. The chain recombines TRBV10-1 with TRBJ2-5; D ambiguous. Germline lookup yields CDR1 WNHNN and CDR2 SYGVQD (reference sequence). This CDR3 region has 13 residues. The ends were cut back, 3 bases at V and 1 base at J, with 6 bases in the middle.

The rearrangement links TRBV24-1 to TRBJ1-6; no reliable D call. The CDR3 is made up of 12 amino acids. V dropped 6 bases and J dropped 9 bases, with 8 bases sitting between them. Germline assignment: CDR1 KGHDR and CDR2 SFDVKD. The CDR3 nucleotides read TGTGCCACCAGTAACGGGCCTTCACCCCTCCACTTT. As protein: CATSNGPSPLHF.

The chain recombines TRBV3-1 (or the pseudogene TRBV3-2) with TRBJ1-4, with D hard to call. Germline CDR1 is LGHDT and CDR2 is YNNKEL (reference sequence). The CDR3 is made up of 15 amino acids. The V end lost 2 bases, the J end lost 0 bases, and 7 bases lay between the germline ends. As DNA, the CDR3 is TGTGCCAGCAGCCAAAGTTGGGCAACTAATGAAAAACTGTTTTTT. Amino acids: CASSQSWATNEKLFF.

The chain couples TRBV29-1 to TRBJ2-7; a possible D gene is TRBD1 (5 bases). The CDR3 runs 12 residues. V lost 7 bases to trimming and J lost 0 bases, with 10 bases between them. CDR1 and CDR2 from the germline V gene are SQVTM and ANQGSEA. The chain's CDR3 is CSGGIGSYEQYF. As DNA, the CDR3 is TGCAGCGGGGGCATCGGCTCCTACGAGCAGTACTTC.

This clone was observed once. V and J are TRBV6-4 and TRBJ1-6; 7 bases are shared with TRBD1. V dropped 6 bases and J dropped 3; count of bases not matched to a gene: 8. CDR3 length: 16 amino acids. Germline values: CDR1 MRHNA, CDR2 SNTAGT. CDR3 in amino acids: CASRREPGGYNSPLHF. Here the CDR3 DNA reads TGTGCCAGCAGAAGGGAGCCAGGGGGCTATAATTCACCCCTCCACTTT.